This T cell receptor (beta chain) comes out of a study of blood T cells in healthy people across ages. Notes on the study in general: Expanded clonotype changes were possibly confounded by unknown donor CMV status.

The germline V gene encodes CDR1 SGHRS and CDR2 YFSETQ. V was cut by 6 bases and J by 6 bases, with 5 bases left in between. The CDR3 is 10 residues long. With respect to this clonotype: What it binds is not known.

PCR was performed a second time for about 6 to 11 cycles using a sample-barcoded 5' primer and a J-beta primer mix. TCRdb called the 5' RACE reads again in MiXCR, with one record for every CDR3 protein. The data show over 1,300,000 distinct CDR3 sequences, almost 60% seen once. Sequenced material: blood. This chain connects TRBV5-1 to TRBJ2-3; no clear D. The receptor comes from a man between 18 and 35 years old in good health. This CDR3 is CASNHDTQYF. In nucleotides, the CDR3 is TGCGCCAGCAACCACGATACGCAGTATTTT.